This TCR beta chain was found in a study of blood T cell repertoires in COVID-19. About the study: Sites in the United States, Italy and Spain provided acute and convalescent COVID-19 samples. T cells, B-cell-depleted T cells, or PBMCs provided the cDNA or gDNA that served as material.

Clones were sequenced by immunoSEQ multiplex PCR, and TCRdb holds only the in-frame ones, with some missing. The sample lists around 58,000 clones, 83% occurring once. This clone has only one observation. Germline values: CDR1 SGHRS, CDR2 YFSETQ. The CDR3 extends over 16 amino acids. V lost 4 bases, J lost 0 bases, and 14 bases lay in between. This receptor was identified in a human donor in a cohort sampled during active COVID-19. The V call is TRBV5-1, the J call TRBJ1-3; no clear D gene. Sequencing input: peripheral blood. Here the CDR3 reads CASSLGEASSGNTIYF. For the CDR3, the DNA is TGCGCCAGCAGCCTTGGAGAGGCTTCCTCTGGAAACACCATATATTTT.